The clone carrying this T cell receptor (beta chain) was seen repeatedly, ten times or more. Germline assignment: CDR1 SGHVS and CDR2 FQNEAQ. This CDR3 comprises 16 residues. Trimming removed 6 bases from V and 7 bases from J; junction bases left unmatched: 10. Amplified TCR beta CDR3 regions came from RNA transcripts. First-round RT-PCR with HTBI primers amplified the TCR CDR3 region. Via MiXCR, TCRdb re-called the multiplex PCR reads, giving one row per CDR3 protein. Here the sample spans about 210,000 distinct CDR3 sequences, roughly 17% being singletons. This record comes from a study of T cells in Graves' hyperthyroidism and ophthalmopathy.

Sequenced: blood. The sequence was collected from a middle-aged man with Graves' hyperthyroidism. This rearrangement joins TRBV7-8 to TRBJ1-6, with 9 bases identical to TRBD1. The CDR3 region is CASSRDRASRNSPLHF. The CDR3 nucleotides are TGTGCCAGCAGTCGGGACAGGGCCTCGAGGAATTCACCCCTCCACTTT.